Listed below are T cell receptor beta chains from one sample, sequenced in a study of control samples from healthy donors and cancer patients. Profiling relied on immunoSEQ multiplex PCR, and the TCRdb table lists in-frame clones only, not all of them. The sample includes approximately 210,000 clones, around 90% of them seen just once. Sequencing was done on a sample of blood. These TCRs come from a man aged 25 to 40 in good health. Each CDR3 is given with its conserved first and last residue. D genes are given only for firm matches. Expanded clones are given a class, and other clones once, few, many or no size at all.

v_gene	j_gene	abundance	d_gene	CDR3aa	CDR3nt
TRBV5-1	TRBJ2-6	NA	NA	CASSGRGPGANVLTF	TGCGCCAGCAGCGGCAGGGGACCTGGGGCCAACGTCCTGACTTTC
TRBV4-1	TRBJ2-7	NA	NA	CASSQAGSYEQYF	TGCGCCAGCAGCCAAGCGGGGTCCTACGAGCAGTACTTC
TRBV12-3/TRBV12-4	TRBJ2-7	NA	NA	CASTPDGSYEQYF	TGTGCCAGCACCCCAGACGGATCCTACGAGCAGTACTTC
TRBV11-2	TRBJ1-5	once	NA	CASSPGPSGYSNQPQHF	TGTGCCAGCAGCCCCGGGCCGAGCGGATATAGCAATCAGCCCCAGCATTTT
TRBV11-2	TRBJ1-2	few	NA	CASSFGGGGYTF	TGTGCCAGCAGCTTTGGGGGAGGTGGCTACACCTTC
TRBV3-1/TRBV3-2	TRBJ1-1	few	NA	CASSQGFGEAFF	TGTGCCAGCAGCCAGGGATTCGGAGAAGCTTTCTTT
TRBV7-9	TRBJ2-3	NA	NA	CASSPQSIGTDTQYF	TGTGCCAGCAGCCCACAGTCAATTGGCACAGATACGCAGTATTTT
TRBV5-1	TRBJ2-3	NA	NA	CASSLKAATTKQRGSTDTQYF	TGCGCCAGCAGCTTGAAGGCTGCGACAACAAAACAGAGGGGTAGCACAGATACGCAGTATTTT
TRBV19	TRBJ2-6	NA	NA	CASSLGETGANVLTF	TGTGCCAGTAGTCTAGGGGAGACTGGGGCCAACGTCCTGACTTTC
TRBV3-1/TRBV3-2	TRBJ1-2	NA	NA	CASSPLAQNYGYTF	TGTGCCAGCAGCCCCCTCGCACAGAACTATGGCTACACCTTC
TRBV3-1/TRBV3-2	TRBJ2-6	few	TRBD2	CASSQVPFSGGASGANVLTF	TGTGCCAGCAGCCAAGTCCCCTTTAGCGGGGGGGCCTCTGGGGCCAACGTCCTGACTTTC
TRBV5-8	TRBJ2-1	NA	NA	CASRYGAGTQYNEQFF	TGTGCCAGCAGGTATGGGGCGGGGACCCAGTACAATGAGCAGTTCTTC
TRBV7-2	TRBJ2-1	once	TRBD2	CASSLVKALAGVEQFF	TGTGCCAGCAGCTTAGTGAAAGCACTAGCGGGGGTTGAGCAGTTCTTC
TRBV7-8	TRBJ2-7	NA	NA	CASSLAGGFGSYEQYF	TGTGCCAGCAGCTTAGCGGGGGGATTTGGGTCCTACGAGCAGTACTTC
TRBV3-1/TRBV3-2	TRBJ1-2	once	NA	CASSQWGSLGYTF	TGTGCCAGCAGCCAATGGGGAAGTCTCGGCTACACCTTC
TRBV5-6	TRBJ1-2	NA	TRBD1	CASSSGDRGNTF	TGTGCCAGCAGCTCGGGGGACAGGGGGAACACCTTC
TRBV5-1	TRBJ1-1	NA	NA	CASSLTPHTEAFF	TGCGCCAGCAGCTTGACCCCCCACACTGAAGCTTTCTTT
TRBV19	TRBJ2-1	NA	TRBD1	CASSTRTGSYNEQFF	TGTGCCAGTAGTACCCGGACAGGATCCTACAATGAGCAGTTCTTC
TRBV11-3	TRBJ1-1	NA	TRBD1	CASSLTGGTEAFF	TGTGCCAGCAGCTTGACAGGGGGCACTGAAGCTTTCTTT
TRBV24-1	TRBJ2-1	NA	TRBD1	CATSDPGQIYNEQFF	TGTGCCACCAGTGATCCGGGACAGATTTACAATGAGCAGTTCTTC
TRBV10-3	TRBJ1-3	NA	TRBD1	CATRQGPNSGNTIYF	TGTGCCACTCGACAGGGGCCTAACTCTGGAAACACCATATATTTT
TRBV6-4	TRBJ1-1	NA	NA	CASSPSGENTEAFF	TGTGCCAGCAGTCCGTCCGGCGAGAACACTGAAGCTTTCTTT
TRBV7-9	TRBJ1-2	NA	NA	CASSLLTAGKANYGYTF	TGTGCCAGCAGCTTACTTACGGCCGGGAAAGCTAACTATGGCTACACCTTC
TRBV19	TRBJ1-2	NA	TRBD1	CASTIGTGEYGYTF	TGTGCCAGTACAATAGGGACAGGAGAGTATGGCTACACCTTC
TRBV7-6	TRBJ2-2	NA	TRBD1	CASSLGTGGVGELFF	TGTGCCAGCAGCTTAGGGACAGGGGGCGTCGGGGAGCTGTTTTTT